This T cell receptor beta chain was retrieved from a study of shared clonotypes between healthy human individuals. Study observations and caveats: In a handful of donors, around 5.5% of naive CD4 clonotypes appeared in common. Relative to memory subsets, naive subsets generally showed larger estimated richness.

A word on this clone: Its antigen is currently unknown.

Germline assignment: CDR1 MDHEN and CDR2 SYDVKM. CDR3 size: 15 residues. The V gene end was trimmed by 2 bases and the J gene end by 2 bases; junction bases not matched to a gene: 1. Sequencing used immunoSEQ multiplex PCR; TCRdb keeps in-frame clones, though not all of them. The sample includes 2.3 million or so clones, approximately 95% of them seen just once. The source material was naive CD4+ T cells from PBMCs. Sample subset: CD45RA+ positively selected. This TCR derives from a man younger than 30 in good health. Some clones in this sample may be carry-over from other donors' samples. The gene calls are TRBV28 and TRBJ2-5; TRBD2 matches at 11 bases. CDR3 bases: TGTGCCAGCAGTTTAGCTAGCGGGAGGCAAGAGACCCAGTACTTC. Protein: CASSLASGRQETQYF. The full variable domain, rest sourced from reference TRBV28 and TRBJ2-5, is DVKVTQSSRYLVKRTGEKVFLECVQDMDHENMFWYRQDPGLGLRLIYFSYDVKMKEKGDIPEGYSVSREKKERFSLILESASTNQTSMYLCASSLASGRQETQYFGPGTRLLVL.